Given below is one T cell receptor (beta chain) in context. This CDR3 is built from 16 residues. The Seattle patients joined while their infection was active and were tracked longitudinally afterward. The authors' processing: Cell counts per sample came from amplifying reference gene primers. Produced via immunoSEQ multiplex PCR; TCRdb's table is partial and in-frame only. That table is the source of V, J and clone size, and D and trimming were worked out from the DNA. The sample lists tens of thousands of clones, approximately 88% occurring once. These data come from a study of blood T cell repertoires in COVID-19. About the research overall: There were acute and convalescent COVID-19 samples, and they came from the United States, Italy and Spain. In each case, the material was cDNA or gDNA derived from T cells, B-cell-depleted T cells, or PBMCs.

This clonotype was sampled from a man in his sixties with COVID-19, enrolled during active disease. The chain has TRBV21-1 and TRBJ2-5; the table gives TRBD1 as D, unverified against the DNA. TRBV21-1 is a pseudogene locus. Sequencing was carried out using peripheral blood. CDR3 DNA: TGTGCCAGCAGCAAAGTCTACAGGGGGAGCAAAGAGACCCAGTACTTC. Its translation is CASSKVYRGSKETQYF.